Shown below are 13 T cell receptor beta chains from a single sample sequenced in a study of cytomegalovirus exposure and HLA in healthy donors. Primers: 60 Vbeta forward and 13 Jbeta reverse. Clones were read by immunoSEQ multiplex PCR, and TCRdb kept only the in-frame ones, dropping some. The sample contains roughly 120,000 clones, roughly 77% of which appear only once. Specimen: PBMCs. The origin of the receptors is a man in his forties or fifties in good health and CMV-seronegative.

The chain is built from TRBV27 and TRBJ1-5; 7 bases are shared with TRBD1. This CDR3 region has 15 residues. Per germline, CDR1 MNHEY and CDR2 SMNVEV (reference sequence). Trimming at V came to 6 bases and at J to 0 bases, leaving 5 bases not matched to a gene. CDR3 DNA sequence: TGTGCCAGCAGACGACAGGGCGATAGCAATCAGCCCCAGCATTTT. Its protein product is CASRRQGDSNQPQHF.

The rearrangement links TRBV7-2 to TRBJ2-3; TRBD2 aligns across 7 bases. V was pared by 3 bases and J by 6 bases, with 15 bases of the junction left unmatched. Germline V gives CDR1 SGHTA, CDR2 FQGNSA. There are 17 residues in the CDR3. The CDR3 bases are TGTGCCAGCAGCTTTGGGTTCCAGCGGGGACCGTCCGATACGCAGTATTTT. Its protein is CASSFGFQRGPSDTQYF. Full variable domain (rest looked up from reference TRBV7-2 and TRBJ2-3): GAGVSQSPSNKVTEKGKDVELRCDPISGHTALYWYRQSLGQGLEFLIYFQGNSAPDKSGLPSDRFSAERTGGSVSTLTIQRTQQEDSAVYLCASSFGFQRGPSDTQYFGPGTRLTVL.

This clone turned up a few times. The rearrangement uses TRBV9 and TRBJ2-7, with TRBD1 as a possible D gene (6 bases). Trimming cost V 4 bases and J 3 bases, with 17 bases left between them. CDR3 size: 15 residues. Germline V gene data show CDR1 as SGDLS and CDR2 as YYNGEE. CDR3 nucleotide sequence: TGTGCCAGCAGCCCTGAGCAGGGGTGGGGCTACGAGCAGTACTTC. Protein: CASSPEQGWGYEQYF.

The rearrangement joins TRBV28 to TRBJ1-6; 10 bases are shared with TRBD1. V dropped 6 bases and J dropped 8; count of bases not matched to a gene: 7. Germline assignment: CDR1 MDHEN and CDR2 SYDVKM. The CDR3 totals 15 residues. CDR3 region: CASSPPGQGYSPLHF. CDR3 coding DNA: TGTGCCAGCAGCCCCCCGGGACAGGGGTATTCACCCCTCCACTTT.

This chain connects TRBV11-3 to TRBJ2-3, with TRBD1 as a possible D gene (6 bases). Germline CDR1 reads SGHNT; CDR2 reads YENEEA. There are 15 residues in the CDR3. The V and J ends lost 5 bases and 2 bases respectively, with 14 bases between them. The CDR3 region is CASSVGTLHTDTQYF. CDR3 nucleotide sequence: TGTGCCAGCAGCGTAGGGACACTTCACACAGATACGCAGTATTTT. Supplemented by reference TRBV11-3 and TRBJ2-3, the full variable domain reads EAGVVQSPRYKIIEKKQPVAFWCNPISGHNTLYWYLQNLGQGPELLIRYENEEAVDDSQLPKDRFSAERLKGVDSTLKIQPAELGDSAVYLCASSVGTLHTDTQYFGPGTRLTVL.

This chain's CDR3 is CASSRRQGAYQETQYF. DNA for the CDR3: TGTGCCAGCAGCCGCCGACAGGGGGCTTATCAGGAGACCCAGTACTTC. This chain connects TRBV11-1 to TRBJ2-5; 10 bases fit TRBD1. Germline CDR1 SGHAT, CDR2 FQDESV (reference sequence). J lost 5 bases, V lost 5 bases, and 11 bases had no gene match. There are 16 residues in the CDR3. Combining the CDR3 with reference TRBV11-1 and TRBJ2-5 gives the whole variable domain EAEVAQSPRYKITEKSQAVAFWCDPISGHATLYWYRQILGQGPELLVQFQDESVVDDSQLPKDRFSAERLKGVDSTLKIQPAELGDSAMYLCASSRRQGAYQETQYFGPGTRLLVL.

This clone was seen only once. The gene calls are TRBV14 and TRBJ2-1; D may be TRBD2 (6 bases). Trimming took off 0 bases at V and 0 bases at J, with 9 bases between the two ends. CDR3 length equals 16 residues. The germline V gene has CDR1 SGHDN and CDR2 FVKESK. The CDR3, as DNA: TGTGCCAGCAGCCAAGATGCCGGGGGCTCCTACAATGAGCAGTTCTTC. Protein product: CASSQDAGGSYNEQFF.

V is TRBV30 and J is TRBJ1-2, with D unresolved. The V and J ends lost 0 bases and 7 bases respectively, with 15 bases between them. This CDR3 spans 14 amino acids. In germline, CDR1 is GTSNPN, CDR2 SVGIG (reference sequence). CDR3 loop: CAWSVLRADGGYTF. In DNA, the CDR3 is TGTGCCTGGAGTGTACTGAGGGCCGACGGTGGCTACACCTTC.

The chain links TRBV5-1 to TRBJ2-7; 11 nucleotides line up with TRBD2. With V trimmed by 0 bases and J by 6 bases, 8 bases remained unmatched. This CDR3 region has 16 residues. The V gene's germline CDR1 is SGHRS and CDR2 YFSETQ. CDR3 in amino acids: CASSLGSLAGEAEQYF. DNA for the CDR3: TGCGCCAGCAGCTTGGGGTCACTAGCGGGAGAGGCCGAGCAGTACTTC.

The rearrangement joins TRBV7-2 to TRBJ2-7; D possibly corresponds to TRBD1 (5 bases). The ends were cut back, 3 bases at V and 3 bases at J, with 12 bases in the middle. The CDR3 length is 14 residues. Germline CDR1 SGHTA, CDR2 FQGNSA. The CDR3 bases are TGTGCCAGCAGCTTCCAGGGTAATGTCTACGAGCAGTACTTC. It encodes CASSFQGNVYEQYF.

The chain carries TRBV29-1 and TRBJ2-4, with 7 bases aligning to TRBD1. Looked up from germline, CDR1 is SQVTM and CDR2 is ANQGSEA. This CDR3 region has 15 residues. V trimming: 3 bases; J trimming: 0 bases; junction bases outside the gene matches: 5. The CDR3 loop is CSVETGTLAKNIQYF. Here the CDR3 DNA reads TGCAGCGTTGAGACAGGGACATTAGCCAAAAACATTCAGTACTTC.

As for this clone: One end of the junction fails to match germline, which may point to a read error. As DNA, the CDR3 is TGTGCCAGCAGCCCGACATTAGGATACGGGCAGTACTTC. Its protein is CASSPTLGYGQYF. V and J are TRBV7-7 and TRBJ2-7, with no clear D. Germline V lookup: CDR1 SSHAT, CDR2 FNYEAQ (reference sequence). The length of the CDR3 is 13 residues.

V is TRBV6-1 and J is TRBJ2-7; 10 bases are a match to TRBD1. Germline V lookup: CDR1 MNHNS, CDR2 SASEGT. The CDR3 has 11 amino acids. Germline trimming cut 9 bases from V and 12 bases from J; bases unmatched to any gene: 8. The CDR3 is CASYRDRGRYF. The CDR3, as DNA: TGTGCCAGTTACCGGGACAGGGGACGGTACTTC.